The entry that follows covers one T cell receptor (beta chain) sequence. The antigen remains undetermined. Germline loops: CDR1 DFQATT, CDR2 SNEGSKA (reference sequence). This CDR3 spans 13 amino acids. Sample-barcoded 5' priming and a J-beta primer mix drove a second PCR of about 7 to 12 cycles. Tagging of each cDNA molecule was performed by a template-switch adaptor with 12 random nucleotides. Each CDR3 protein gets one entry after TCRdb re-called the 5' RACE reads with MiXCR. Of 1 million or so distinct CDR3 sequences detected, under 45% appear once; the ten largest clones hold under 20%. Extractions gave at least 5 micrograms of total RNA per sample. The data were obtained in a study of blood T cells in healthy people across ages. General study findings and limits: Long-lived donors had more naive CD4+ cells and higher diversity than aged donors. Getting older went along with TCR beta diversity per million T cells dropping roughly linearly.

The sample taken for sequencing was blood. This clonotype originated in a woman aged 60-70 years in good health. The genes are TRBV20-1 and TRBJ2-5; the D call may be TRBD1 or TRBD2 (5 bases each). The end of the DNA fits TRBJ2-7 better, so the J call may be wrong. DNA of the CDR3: TGCAGTGCTGCCCGGGACCGAAATTACGAGCAGTACTTC. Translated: CSAARDRNYEQYF.